This entry features one T cell receptor (beta chain) sequence. This table comes from immunoSEQ multiplex PCR, and its TCRdb copy is limited to in-frame clones, with some not included. The sample consists of 99,000 or so clones, roughly nine tenths of them appearing once. This sample was included in a study of blood T cell repertoires in COVID-19. Unmatched junction bases numbered 2, after V lost 2 bases and J lost 6 bases. Germline values: CDR1 KGHSH, CDR2 LQKENI. CDR3 length: 13 amino acids. This TCR came from a human donor in a cohort sampled during active COVID-19. The gene calls are TRBV18 and TRBJ2-7; 9 bases map to TRBD1. The sequenced sample consisted of peripheral blood. The CDR3 nucleotides are TGTGCCAGCTCACCATTGGACAGGGGCGAGCAGTACTTC. Translating gives CASSPLDRGEQYF.